The clone carrying this T cell receptor (beta chain) was observed at least ten times. Synthesis of cDNA was accomplished via 5'RACE employing 10-nucleotide random UMIs. Over 200 million TCR-beta sequences (from 15-18 subjects) were yielded by each sequencing run. TCRdb processed the 5' RACE reads anew with MiXCR; each CDR3 protein has one entry. The repertoire includes 50,000 or so distinct CDR3 sequences, about 15% of them detected once, and 4.4% sits in the top ten. The CDR3 contains 20 residues. Germline V lookup: CDR1 SGHVS, CDR2 FQNEAQ. Trimming took off 5 bases at V and 0 bases at J, with 23 bases between the two ends. The controls, all healthy individuals, were blood bank volunteers in Maryland, USA. These data belong to a study of neurological immune-mediated disorders.

This TCR was sampled from a man between 60 and 75 years old in good health. The rearrangement links TRBV7-8 to TRBJ2-6; D may match TRBD1 or TRBD2 (5 bases each). Sequences were obtained from PBMCs. CDR3 in amino acids: CASSLPGVGRTFSGANVLTF. CDR3 coding DNA: TGTGCCAGCAGCCTCCCCGGGGTGGGACGGACTTTCTCTGGGGCCAACGTCCTGACTTTC.